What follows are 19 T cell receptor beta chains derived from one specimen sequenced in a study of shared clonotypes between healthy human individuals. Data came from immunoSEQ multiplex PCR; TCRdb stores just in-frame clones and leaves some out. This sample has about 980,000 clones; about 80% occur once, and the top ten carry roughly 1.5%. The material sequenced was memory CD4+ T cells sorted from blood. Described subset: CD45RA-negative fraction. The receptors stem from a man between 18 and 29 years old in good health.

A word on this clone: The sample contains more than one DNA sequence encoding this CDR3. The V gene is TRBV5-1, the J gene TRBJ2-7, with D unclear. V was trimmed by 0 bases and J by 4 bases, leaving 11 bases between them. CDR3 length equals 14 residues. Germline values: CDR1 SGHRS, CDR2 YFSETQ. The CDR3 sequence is CASSLAPGPYEQYF. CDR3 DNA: TGCGCCAGCAGCTTGGCCCCCGGGCCGTACGAGCAGTACTTC.

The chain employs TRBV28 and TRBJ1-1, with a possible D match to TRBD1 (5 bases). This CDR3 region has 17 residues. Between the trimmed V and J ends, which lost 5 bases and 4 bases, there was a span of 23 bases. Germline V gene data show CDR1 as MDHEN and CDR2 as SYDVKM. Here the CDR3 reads CASSLYRGTLEPTEAFF. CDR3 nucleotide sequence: TGTGCCAGCAGTCTGTACCGCGGGACCCTAGAACCCACTGAAGCTTTCTTT.

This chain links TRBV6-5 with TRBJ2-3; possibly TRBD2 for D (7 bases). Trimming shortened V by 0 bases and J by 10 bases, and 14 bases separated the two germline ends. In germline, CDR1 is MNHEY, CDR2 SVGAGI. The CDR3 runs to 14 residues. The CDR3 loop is CASSYSGGRVPQYF. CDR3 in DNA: TGTGCCAGCAGTTACTCCGGGGGGCGCGTTCCGCAGTATTTT.

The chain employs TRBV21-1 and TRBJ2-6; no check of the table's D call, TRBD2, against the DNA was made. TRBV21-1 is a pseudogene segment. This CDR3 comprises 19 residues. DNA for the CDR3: TGTGCCAGCAGCAAAGCGCGGGAGCCAAGGACACCCGGGGCCAACGTCCTGACTTTC. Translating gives CASSKAREPRTPGANVLTF.

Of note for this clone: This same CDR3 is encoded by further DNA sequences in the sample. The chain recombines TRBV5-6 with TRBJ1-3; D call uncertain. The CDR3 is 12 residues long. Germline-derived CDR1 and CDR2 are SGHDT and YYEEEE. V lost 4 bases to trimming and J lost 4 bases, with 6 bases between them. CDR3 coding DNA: TGTGCCAGCAGCCTCCGGGGAAACACCATATATTTT. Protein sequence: CASSLRGNTIYF. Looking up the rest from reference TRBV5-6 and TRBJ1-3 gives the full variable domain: DAGVTQSPTHLIKTRGQQVTLRCSPKSGHDTVSWYQQALGQGPQFIFQYYEEEERQRGNFPDRFSGHQFPNYSSELNVNALLLGDSALYLCASSLRGNTIYFGEGSWLTVV.

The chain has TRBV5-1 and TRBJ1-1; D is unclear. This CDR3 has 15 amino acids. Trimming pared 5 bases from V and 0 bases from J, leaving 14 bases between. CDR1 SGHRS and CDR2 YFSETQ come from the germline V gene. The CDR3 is CASRPLSQMNTEAFF. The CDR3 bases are TGCGCCAGCAGACCTCTTTCGCAGATGAACACTGAAGCTTTCTTT.

The chain's CDR3 is CASSLDSVFYEQYF. The CDR3 nucleotides are TGTGCCAGCAGCCTCGACAGCGTCTTCTACGAGCAGTACTTC. The chain uses TRBV5-6 and TRBJ2-7; a possible D gene is TRBD1 (5 bases). The CDR3 consists of 14 residues. V was pared by 4 bases and J by 3 bases, with 14 bases between. Germline V gene lookup returns CDR1 SGHDT and CDR2 YYEEEE.

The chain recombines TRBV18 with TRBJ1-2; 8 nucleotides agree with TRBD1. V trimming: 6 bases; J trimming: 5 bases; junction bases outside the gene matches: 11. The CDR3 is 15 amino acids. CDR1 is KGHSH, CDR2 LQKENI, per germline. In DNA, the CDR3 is TGTGCCAGCTCTCCTGGACAGGGAGATATTTATGGCTACACCTTC. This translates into CASSPGQGDIYGYTF.

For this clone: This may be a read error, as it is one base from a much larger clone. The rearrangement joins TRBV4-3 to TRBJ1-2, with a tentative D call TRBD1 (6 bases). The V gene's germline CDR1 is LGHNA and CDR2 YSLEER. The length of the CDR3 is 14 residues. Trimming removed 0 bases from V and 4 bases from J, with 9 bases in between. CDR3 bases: TGCGCCAGCAGCCAAGAGAACAGGGCCTATGGCTACACCTTC. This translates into CASSQENRAYGYTF.

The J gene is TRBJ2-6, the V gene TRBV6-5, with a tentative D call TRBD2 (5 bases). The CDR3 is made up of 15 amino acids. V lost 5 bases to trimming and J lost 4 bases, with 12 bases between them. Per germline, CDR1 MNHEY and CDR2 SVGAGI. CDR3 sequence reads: CASSAWGAGANVLTF. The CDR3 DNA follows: TGTGCCAGCAGTGCTTGGGGAGCCGGGGCCAACGTCCTGACTTTC.

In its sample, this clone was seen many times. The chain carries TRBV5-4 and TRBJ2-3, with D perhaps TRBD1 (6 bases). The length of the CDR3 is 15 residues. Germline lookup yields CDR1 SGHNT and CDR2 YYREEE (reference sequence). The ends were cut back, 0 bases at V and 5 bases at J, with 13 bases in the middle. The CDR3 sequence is CASSLVDRNKDTQYF. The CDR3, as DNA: TGTGCCAGCAGCTTGGTAGACAGGAATAAAGATACGCAGTATTTT.

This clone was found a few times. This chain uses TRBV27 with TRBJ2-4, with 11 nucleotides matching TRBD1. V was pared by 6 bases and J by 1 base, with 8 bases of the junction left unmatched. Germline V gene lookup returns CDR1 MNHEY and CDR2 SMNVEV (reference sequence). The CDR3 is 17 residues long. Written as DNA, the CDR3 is TGTGCCAGCAGAGGGACAGGGGGAAAAAAGGCCAAAAACATTCAGTACTTC. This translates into CASRGTGGKKAKNIQYF.

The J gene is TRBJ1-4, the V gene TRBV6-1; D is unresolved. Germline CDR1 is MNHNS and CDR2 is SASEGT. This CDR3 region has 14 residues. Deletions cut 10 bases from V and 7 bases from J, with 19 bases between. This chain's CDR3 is CATDGPSSAEKLFF. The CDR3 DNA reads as TGTGCCACCGATGGGCCTTCTTCCGCTGAAAAACTGTTTTTT.

The CDR3 DNA reads as TGCGCCAGCAGCCAAGATCAGGGGGGGCCTGGGGGTGATACGCAGTATTTT. It yields the protein CASSQDQGGPGGDTQYF. The chain links TRBV4-1 to TRBJ2-3; either TRBD1 or TRBD2 may supply D (7 bases each). The V gene lost 0 bases and the J gene lost 6 bases, with 19 bases spanning the gap. Germline V gene lookup returns CDR1 MGHRA and CDR2 YSYEKL. CDR3 length: 17 amino acids.

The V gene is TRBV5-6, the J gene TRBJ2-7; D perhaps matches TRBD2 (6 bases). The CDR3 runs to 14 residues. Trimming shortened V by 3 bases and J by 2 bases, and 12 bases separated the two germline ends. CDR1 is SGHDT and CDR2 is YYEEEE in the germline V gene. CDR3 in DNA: TGTGCCAGCAGCTACGGGACTCAACCCTACGAGCAGTACTTC. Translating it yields CASSYGTQPYEQYF. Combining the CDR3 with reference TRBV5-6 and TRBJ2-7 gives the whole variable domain DAGVTQSPTHLIKTRGQQVTLRCSPKSGHDTVSWYQQALGQGPQFIFQYYEEEERQRGNFPDRFSGHQFPNYSSELNVNALLLGDSALYLCASSYGTQPYEQYFGPGTRLTVT.

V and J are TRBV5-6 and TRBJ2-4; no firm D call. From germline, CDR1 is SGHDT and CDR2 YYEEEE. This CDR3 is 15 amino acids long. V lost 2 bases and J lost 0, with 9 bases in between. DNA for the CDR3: TGTGCCAGCAGCTTTAATGCCCTAGCCAAAAACATTCAGTACTTC. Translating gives CASSFNALAKNIQYF.

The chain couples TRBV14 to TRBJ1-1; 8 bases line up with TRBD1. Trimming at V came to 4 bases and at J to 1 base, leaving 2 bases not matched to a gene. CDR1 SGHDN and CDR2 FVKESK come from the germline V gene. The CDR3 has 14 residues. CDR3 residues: CASSLGTGNTEAFF. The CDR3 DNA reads TGTGCCAGCAGCCTCGGGACAGGGAACACTGAAGCTTTCTTT.

The CDR3 reads CASSKDGPINEQFF. The CDR3 nucleotides are TGTGCCAGCAGCAAAGACGGACCAATCAATGAGCAGTTCTTC. This chain connects TRBV11-3 to TRBJ2-1; no reliable D call. The CDR3 is 14 residues long. Deletions cut 5 bases from V and 6 bases from J, with 14 bases between. Germline V gives CDR1 SGHNT, CDR2 YENEEA.

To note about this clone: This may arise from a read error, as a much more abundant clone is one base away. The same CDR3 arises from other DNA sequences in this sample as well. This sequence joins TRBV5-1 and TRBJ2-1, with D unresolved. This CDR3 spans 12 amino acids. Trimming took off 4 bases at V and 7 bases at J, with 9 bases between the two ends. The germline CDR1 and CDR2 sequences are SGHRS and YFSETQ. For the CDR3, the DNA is TGCGCCAGCAGCCGGCTGGCGAATGAGCAGTTCTTC. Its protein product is CASSRLANEQFF.